The clone carrying this TCR beta chain was found once. Adults of Caucasian background living in Nashville, Tennessee made up all donors. Sequencing was performed with immunoSEQ multiplex PCR; in TCRdb, only in-frame clones are kept and a portion is missing. The sample carries about 1.1 million clones, approximately 80% recorded once. This record comes from a study of shared clonotypes between healthy human individuals. About the research overall: Three plates were used per donor for CD4 naive, three for CD4 memory, two for CD8 naive and one for CD8 memory.

The trim removed 4 bases at V and 0 bases at J, leaving 16 bases unmatched. The germline V gene encodes CDR1 SGHNT and CDR2 YYREEE (reference sequence). CDR3 length: 20 amino acids. The sequencing input was memory CD4+ T cells from PBMCs. Subset of the sample: CD45RA-negative fraction. The rearrangement uses TRBV5-4 and TRBJ2-7, with 13 positions matching TRBD2. The origin of this receptor is a man aged 18 to 30 in good health. Some clones in this sample may be carry-over from other donors' samples. CDR3 sequence reads: CASSAKQGTSGTRSSYEQYF. DNA of the CDR3: TGTGCCAGCAGCGCGAAACAGGGGACTAGCGGGACCAGAAGCTCCTACGAGCAGTACTTC.